This TCR beta chain was captured by sequencing in a study of CD4 and CD8 cells across lung adenocarcinoma regions. Germline-derived CDR1 and CDR2 are MNHEY and SMNVEV (reference sequence). This CDR3 is built from 13 residues. TCRdb reprocessed the PCR reads via MiXCR and lists one record per CDR3 protein. The repertoire consists of under 13,000 distinct CDR3 sequences, with approximately 55% occurring once and the leading ten covering roughly a fifth. This sequence originates from a male donor with lung adenocarcinoma. The CD4 and CD8 labels of this study may be unreliable. The chain joins TRBV27 to TRBJ2-3; D gene unclear. The J call may be in error: the DNA end matches TRBJ2-7 better. Sample: CD4+ T cells from the center of a lung tumor. The CDR3 bases are TGTGCCCCCCGAGCCGGTGACCAAGATACGCAGTACTTC. As protein: CAPRAGDQDTQYF.